This T cell receptor (beta chain) was documented in a study of T cell responses to AZD1222 COVID-19 vaccine. The study, taken as a whole, reports: Receipt of two AZD1222 doses was followed by a rise in Spike-specific TCR breadth and depth.

Measured with immunoSEQ multiplex PCR; TCRdb has only the in-frame clones, and not every one. Of about 100,000 clones detected, around 87% appear once; the ten largest clones hold just over 4%. For this clone: Its antigen remains unidentified.

This CDR3 comprises 14 residues. V gave up 4 bases and J gave up 5 bases; unmatched junction bases: 5. Germline CDR1 is LNHDA and CDR2 is SQIVND (reference sequence). The sample consisted of peripheral blood, taken on day 0 of MenACWY control vaccination. V gene TRBV19 combines with J gene TRBJ2-5; TRBD1 aligns across 9 bases. The clonotype comes from an adult in good health. Here the CDR3 reads CASSTTGGRETQYF. Written as DNA, the CDR3 is TGTGCCAGTAGTACCACAGGGGGCCGGGAGACCCAGTACTTC.